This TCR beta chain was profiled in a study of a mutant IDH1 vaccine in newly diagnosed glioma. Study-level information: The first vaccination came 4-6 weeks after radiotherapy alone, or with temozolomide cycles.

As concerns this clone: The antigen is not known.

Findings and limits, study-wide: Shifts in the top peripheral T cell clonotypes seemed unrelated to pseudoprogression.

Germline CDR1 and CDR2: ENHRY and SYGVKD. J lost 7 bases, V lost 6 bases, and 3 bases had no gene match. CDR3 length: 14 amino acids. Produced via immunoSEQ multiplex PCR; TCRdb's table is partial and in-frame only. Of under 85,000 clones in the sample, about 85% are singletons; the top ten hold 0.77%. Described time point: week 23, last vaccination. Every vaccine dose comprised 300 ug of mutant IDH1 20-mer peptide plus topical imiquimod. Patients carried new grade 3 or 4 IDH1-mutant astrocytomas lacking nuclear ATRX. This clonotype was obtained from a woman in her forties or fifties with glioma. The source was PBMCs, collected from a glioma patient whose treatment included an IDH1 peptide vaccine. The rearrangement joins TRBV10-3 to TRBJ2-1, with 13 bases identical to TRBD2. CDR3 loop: CAISPGLAGNEQFF. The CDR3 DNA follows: TGTGCCATCAGCCCGGGACTAGCGGGAAATGAGCAGTTCTTC.